A selection of T cell receptor beta chains follows, all from one sample in a study of shared clonotypes between healthy human individuals. Profiled with immunoSEQ multiplex PCR; TCRdb holds only in-frame clones, not every one. The sample yields about 580,000 clones, roughly 98% seen once. Sample: naive CD8+ T cells sorted from blood. Source of these receptors: a man aged 30-40 years in good health. Each CDR3 is given with its conserved first and last residue. D genes are given only for firm matches. Clone size is stated in some rows and not others, as once, few, many or a class when expanded.

size: NA
V: TRBV5-4
length: 15
D: TRBD1
J: TRBJ2-2
CDR3: CASSFADRATGELFF
DNA: TGTGCCAGCAGCTTCGCGGACAGGGCAACCGGGGAGCTGTTTTTT

size: NA
V: TRBV28
length: 13
D: NA
J: TRBJ2-7
CDR3: CASSFGNGREEYF
DNA: NA

size: once
V: TRBV5-1
length: 14
D: TRBD2
J: TRBJ2-1
CDR3: CASSLERDANEQFF
DNA: TGCGCCAGCAGCTTGGAGCGGGACGCCAATGAGCAGTTCTTC

size: NA
V: TRBV27
length: 15
D: TRBD2
J: TRBJ2-7
CDR3: CASSIGLAGNYEQYF
DNA: TGTGCCAGCAGCATCGGACTAGCGGGAAACTACGAGCAGTACTTC

size: once
V: TRBV7-2
length: 17
D: NA
J: TRBJ1-3
CDR3: CASSLNSYKLSGNTIYF
DNA: TGTGCCAGCAGCTTAAATAGCTACAAACTCTCTGGAAACACCATATATTTT

size: NA
V: TRBV21-1
length: 20
D: NA
J: TRBJ2-7
CDR3: CASSKVDRAAVRTSSYEQYF
DNA: TGTGCCAGCAGCAAAGTGGACAGGGCGGCTGTGAGGACCAGCTCCTACGAGCAGTACTTC

size: once
V: TRBV7-9
length: 13
D: NA
J: TRBJ2-7
CDR3: CAGSREESYEQYF
DNA: TGTGCCGGATCCAGGGAAGAATCCTACGAGCAGTACTTC

size: NA
V: TRBV28
length: 15
D: TRBD2
J: TRBJ2-3
CDR3: CASTTLAGVTDTQYF
DNA: TGTGCCAGCACCACTTTAGCGGGAGTCACAGATACGCAGTATTTT

size: once
V: TRBV10-2
length: 13
D: NA
J: TRBJ1-2
CDR3: CASSDPDSYGYTF
DNA: TGCGCCAGCAGTGATCCGGACAGCTATGGCTACACCTTC

size: NA
V: TRBV6-5
length: 16
D: TRBD1
J: TRBJ1-3
CDR3: CASSYSGQDSGNTIYF
DNA: TGTGCCAGCAGTTACTCGGGACAGGACTCTGGAAACACCATATATTTT

size: NA
V: TRBV27
length: 14
D: TRBD1
J: TRBJ2-7
CDR3: CASSSGTGGDEQYF
DNA: TGTGCCAGCAGCTCTGGGACAGGGGGCGACGAGCAGTACTTC

size: NA
V: TRBV30
length: 16
D: NA
J: TRBJ1-1
CDR3: CAWRTWAVGLNTEAFF
DNA: TGTGCCTGGAGGACGTGGGCGGTGGGCCTGAACACTGAAGCTTTCTTT

size: few
V: TRBV7-3
length: 15
D: NA
J: TRBJ1-5
CDR3: CASSPTGTREQPQHF
DNA: TGTGCCAGCAGCCCCACCGGGACCCGGGAACAGCCCCAGCATTTT

size: NA
V: TRBV10-2
length: 13
D: NA
J: TRBJ2-7
CDR3: CASSEPDSYEQYF
DNA: TGCGCCAGCAGTGAACCGGACAGCTACGAGCAGTACTTC

size: NA
V: TRBV27
length: 15
D: NA
J: TRBJ2-7
CDR3: CASSKSASVVYEQYF
DNA: TGTGCCAGCAGCAAATCTGCCAGTGTAGTGTACGAGCAGTACTTC

size: NA
V: TRBV12-5
length: 16
D: TRBD2
J: TRBJ2-1
CDR3: CASGLVLAGDPNEQFF
DNA: TGTGCTAGTGGTTTGGTACTAGCGGGGGACCCCAATGAGCAGTTCTTC

size: once
V: TRBV27
length: 14
D: TRBD1
J: TRBJ1-5
CDR3: CASRTGQSNQPQHF
DNA: TGTGCCAGCAGAACGGGACAGAGCAATCAGCCCCAGCATTTT

size: once
V: TRBV14
length: 15
D: TRBD2
J: TRBJ2-3
CDR3: CASSQRLAPTDTQYF
DNA: TGTGCCAGCAGCCAAAGACTAGCGCCGACAGATACGCAGTATTTT

size: NA
V: TRBV18
length: 15
D: NA
J: TRBJ2-1
CDR3: CASSPRDSHYNEQFF
DNA: TGTGCCAGCTCACCACGGGACTCGCACTACAATGAGCAGTTCTTC

size: NA
V: TRBV30
length: 20
D: TRBD2
J: TRBJ2-1
CDR3: CACARGTPSGSRSSYNEQFF
DNA: TGTGCCTGCGCCCGGGGAACCCCTAGCGGGAGCCGGAGCTCCTACAATGAGCAGTTCTTC

size: NA
V: TRBV9
length: 15
D: TRBD2
J: TRBJ2-1
CDR3: CASSVGSSGSGEQFF
DNA: TGTGCCAGCAGCGTAGGGTCTAGCGGGAGTGGTGAGCAGTTCTTC

size: once
V: TRBV4-1
length: 16
D: TRBD1
J: TRBJ2-5
CDR3: CASSRDRVGTVGTQYF
DNA: TGCGCCAGCAGCCGAGACAGGGTTGGGACCGTCGGGACCCAGTACTTC

size: NA
V: TRBV7-9
length: 12
D: NA
J: TRBJ2-5
CDR3: CATELAGETQYF
DNA: TGTGCCACCGAACTAGCAGGAGAGACCCAGTACTTC

size: NA
V: TRBV10-3
length: 11
D: NA
J: TRBJ2-7
CDR3: CAMAESYEQYF
DNA: TGTGCCATGGCGGAGTCCTACGAGCAGTACTTC

size: NA
V: TRBV27
length: 15
D: NA
J: TRBJ1-5
CDR3: CASSASGRSNQPQHF
DNA: TGTGCCAGCAGTGCGTCAGGGAGGAGCAATCAGCCCCAGCATTTT

size: NA
V: TRBV10-3
length: 12
D: TRBD2
J: TRBJ2-2
CDR3: CATLAGLGELFF
DNA: TGTGCCACCCTAGCGGGACTCGGGGAGCTGTTTTTT

size: NA
V: TRBV7-3
length: 13
D: NA
J: TRBJ2-1
CDR3: CASSLGPYNEQFF
DNA: TGTGCCAGCAGCCTGGGCCCTTACAATGAGCAGTTCTTC

size: NA
V: TRBV5-1
length: 15
D: NA
J: TRBJ2-7
CDR3: CASSLDLSVAYEQYF
DNA: TGCGCCAGCAGCTTGGACCTGAGTGTGGCCTACGAGCAGTACTTC

size: NA
V: TRBV18
length: 15
D: TRBD1
J: TRBJ1-2
CDR3: CASSVNRGGIYGYTF
DNA: TGTGCCAGCTCTGTCAACAGGGGAGGCATCTATGGCTACACCTTC

size: NA
V: TRBV5-5
length: 12
D: NA
J: TRBJ2-7
CDR3: CASSFGVYEQYF
DNA: TGTGCCAGCAGCTTTGGGGTCTACGAGCAGTACTTC

size: once
V: TRBV13
length: 16
D: TRBD2
J: TRBJ2-1
CDR3: CASSLGLAGDYNEQFF
DNA: TGTGCCAGCAGCTTAGGGCTCGCGGGGGATTACAATGAGCAGTTCTTC

size: NA
V: TRBV9
length: 10
D: NA
J: TRBJ1-1
CDR3: CASSPTEAFF
DNA: TGTGCCAGCAGCCCCACTGAAGCTTTCTTT

size: NA
V: TRBV27
length: 13
D: NA
J: TRBJ2-7
CDR3: CASSPGSAYEQYF
DNA: TGTGCCAGCAGTCCAGGGTCCGCTTACGAGCAGTACTTC

size: NA
V: TRBV14
length: 16
D: NA
J: TRBJ2-7
CDR3: CASSQGIGASSYEQYF
DNA: TGTGCCAGCAGCCAAGGCATAGGGGCCAGCTCCTACGAGCAGTACTTC

size: NA
V: TRBV5-8
length: 14
D: NA
J: TRBJ1-1
CDR3: CASSLELANTEAFF
DNA: TGTGCCAGCAGCTTGGAGTTAGCGAACACTGAAGCTTTCTTT

size: NA
V: TRBV16
length: 13
D: NA
J: TRBJ1-1
CDR3: CASSQSISTEAFF
DNA: TGTGCCAGCAGCCAATCGATCTCGACTGAAGCTTTCTTT

size: once
V: TRBV19
length: 13
D: NA
J: TRBJ2-1
CDR3: CASSIERVNEQFF
DNA: TGTGCCAGTAGTATAGAAAGAGTCAATGAGCAGTTCTTC

size: NA
V: TRBV6-6
length: 16
D: TRBD1
J: TRBJ2-7
CDR3: CASRPYGQGKGYEQYF
DNA: TGTGCCAGCAGGCCCTATGGACAGGGAAAAGGCTACGAGCAGTACTTC

size: NA
V: TRBV6-1
length: 14
D: TRBD1
J: TRBJ2-7
CDR3: CASSRGQASYEQYF
DNA: TGTGCCAGCAGCCGAGGACAGGCATCCTACGAGCAGTACTTC

size: NA
V: TRBV9
length: 15
D: NA
J: TRBJ2-7
CDR3: CASSATGGPSYEQYF
DNA: TGTGCCAGCAGCGCCACAGGAGGCCCCTCCTACGAGCAGTACTTC

size: once
V: TRBV30
length: 14
D: TRBD2
J: TRBJ2-7
CDR3: CAWSAPGRLYEQYF
DNA: TGTGCCTGGAGTGCCCCCGGGAGGCTCTACGAGCAGTACTTC